This entry concerns a single T cell receptor beta chain. These data come from a study of blood T cell repertoires in COVID-19. Study-level information: In each case, the material was cDNA or gDNA derived from T cells, B-cell-depleted T cells, or PBMCs.

Per the study methods: Reference gene primers were amplified, and this amplification served to estimate nucleated cell counts. Profiled with immunoSEQ multiplex PCR; TCRdb holds only in-frame clones, not every one. Clone size and V and J calls were adopted from that table, with D and trimming inferred from the DNA. The repertoire includes 96,000 or so clones, 81% of them detected once, and approximately 4.6% sits in the top ten. The germline gives CDR1 LGHDT, CDR2 YNNKEL (reference sequence). This CDR3 has 16 amino acids. V lost 2 bases, J lost 0 bases, and 14 bases lay in between. This clonotype was obtained from an elderly man with COVID-19, enrolled during active disease. The chain employs TRBV3-1 (or the pseudogene TRBV3-2) and TRBJ2-7; D gene ambiguous. The sample was peripheral blood. The CDR3 DNA is TGTGCCAGCAGCCAAAATCCCCCGCCTAGCTCCTACGAGCAGTACTTC. Protein product: CASSQNPPPSSYEQYF.